This T cell receptor beta chain was obtained from a study of cytomegalovirus exposure and HLA in healthy donors. Whole-study context: T cells numbering about 200 million yielded more than 95 million unique TCR beta sequences in an earlier analysis. General observations from the study: Near-uniform donor sequencing depth was presumed by presence/absence analyses.

The V gene lost 4 bases and the J gene lost 2 bases, with 11 bases spanning the gap. This CDR3 region has 13 residues. Germline V gene data show CDR1 as SQVTM and CDR2 as ANQGSEA. With respect to this clone: Its cognate antigen is unknown.

With 60 Vbeta and 13 Jbeta primers, the PCR was carried out. This table comes from immunoSEQ multiplex PCR, and its TCRdb copy is limited to in-frame clones, with some not included. The sample lists some 170,000 clones, roughly 80% occurring once. The source of this sequence is a girl aged 5 to 17 in good health and CMV-seropositive. V usage is TRBV29-1 and J usage is TRBJ1-1; possible D gene TRBD1, 5 bases. Sequences were obtained from PBMCs. The CDR3 DNA sequence: TGCAGCGTTGGTCGGGGGGTAAACACTGAAGCTTTCTTT. Amino acids: CSVGRGVNTEAFF.